Below, 16 T cell receptor beta chains from the same sample are listed, as sequenced in a study of blood T cells in healthy people across ages. Using a J-beta primer mix together with a sample-barcoded 5' primer, a second PCR was run for about 6 to 12 cycles. Each CDR3 protein is one row after TCRdb ran MiXCR on the 5' RACE reads. Of 450,000 to 650,000 distinct CDR3 sequences detected, around 24% appear once; the ten largest clones hold roughly 9%. These data were also reused for a study on T cells of mothers and their children.

The sample consisted of blood. These receptors all come from a boy aged 10-17 years in good health.

This clonotype was found a few times. The CDR3 region has the DNA TGTGCCAGCAGTTCCAATCGCGGACAGATTTACGAGCAGTACTTC. Translating gives CASSSNRGQIYEQYF. V gene TRBV6-2 or TRBV6-3 combines with J gene TRBJ2-7; maybe TRBD1 (6 bases). V lost 4 bases to trimming and J lost 4 bases, with 17 bases between them. The CDR3 length is 15 residues. Looked up from germline, CDR1 is MNHEY and CDR2 is SVGEGT.

The CDR3 reads CASSGGTSGSRSYNEQFF. CDR3 DNA sequence: TGTGCCAGCAGTGGCGGGACTAGCGGGAGCAGGTCGTACAATGAGCAGTTCTTC. V usage is TRBV28 and J usage is TRBJ2-1; TRBD2 aligns across 14 bases. Losses at the gene ends were 5 bases for V and 4 bases for J; bases not matched to a gene: 10. Germline CDR1 and CDR2: MDHEN and SYDVKM. This CDR3 comprises 18 residues.

This clonotype was recorded once. V usage is TRBV3-1 and J usage is TRBJ2-5, with D perhaps matching TRBD1 or TRBD2 (6 bases each). Judging by the DNA end, TRBJ2-1 fits better; the J call may be wrong. Germline loops: CDR1 LGHDT, CDR2 YNNKEL (reference sequence). This CDR3 spans 14 amino acids. As DNA, the CDR3 is TGTGCCAGCAGCCAAGATACAGGGAGGAATGAGCAGTTCTTC. Its translation: CASSQDTGRNEQFF.

The chain couples TRBV11-2 to TRBJ2-1; the D gene could be TRBD1 or TRBD2 (6 bases each). V lost 5 bases to trimming and J lost 4 bases, with 15 bases between them. The CDR3 sequence is 15 residues long. Germline V lookup: CDR1 SGHAT, CDR2 FQNNGV. CDR3 sequence: CASSPGAGPYNEQFF. The CDR3, as DNA: TGTGCCAGCAGCCCAGGGGCGGGACCGTACAATGAGCAGTTCTTC. The full variable domain, in which reference TRBV11-2 and TRBJ2-1 provide the parts outside the CDR3, is EAGVAQSPRYKIIEKRQSVAFWCNPISGHATLYWYQQILGQGPKLLIQFQNNGVVDDSQLPKDRFSAERLKGVDSTLKIQPAKLEDSAVYLCASSPGAGPYNEQFFGPGTRLTVL.

The V gene is TRBV12-3 or TRBV12-4, the J gene TRBJ1-5; D perhaps matches TRBD1 (5 bases). V lost 4 bases, J lost 4 bases, and 17 bases lay in between. This CDR3 has 16 residues. DNA of the CDR3: TGTGCCAGCAGTTCCACCCAAGCAGGGAAAAATCAGCCCCAGCATTTT. Residues: CASSSTQAGKNQPQHF.

The rearrangement uses TRBV6-2 or TRBV6-3 and TRBJ1-1; D might be TRBD1 (6 bases). The CDR3 has 13 residues. V was clipped by 8 bases and J by 3 bases, with 13 bases between them. Germline CDR1 MNHEY, CDR2 SVGEGT. CDR3 residues: CASERSGDTEAFF. The CDR3, as DNA: TGTGCCAGCGAACGGTCAGGGGACACTGAAGCTTTCTTT.

The chain couples TRBV6-2 or TRBV6-3 to TRBJ2-1, with D possibly TRBD2 on 6 matching bases. The J call may be incorrect, as the DNA end agrees better with TRBJ2-5. Germline-derived CDR1 and CDR2 are MNHEY and SVGEGT. This CDR3 is 14 amino acids long. CDR3 coding DNA: TGTGCCAGCGAAGGGGAGGACTTACCAGAGACCCAGTACTTC. Its translation is CASEGEDLPETQYF.

The rearrangement joins TRBV4-2 to TRBJ2-3, with 9 bases identical to TRBD2. The CDR3 consists of 17 residues. The germline gives CDR1 LGHNA, CDR2 YNFKEQ. Unmatched junction bases numbered 10, after V lost 2 bases and J lost 4 bases. CDR3 residues: CASSQPTVAGVADTQYF. The CDR3 DNA is TGTGCCAGCAGCCAACCCACCGTAGCGGGAGTCGCAGATACGCAGTATTTT.

The chain uses TRBV19 and TRBJ2-7; D may correspond to TRBD1 or TRBD2 (5 bases each). V lost 5 bases and J 7 bases, leaving 18 bases between the germline ends. CDR3 length: 14 residues. The V gene's germline CDR1 is LNHDA and CDR2 SQIVND (reference sequence). CDR3 bases: TGTGCCAGTAGTCCGGACCGGGCCAGGGAGGAGCAGTACTTC. It specifies CASSPDRAREEQYF.

With respect to this clonotype: Given a much more abundant clone one base away, this may be a read error. The chain is built from TRBV6-6 and TRBJ1-1; TRBD1 aligns across 12 bases. The length of the CDR3 is 15 residues. Germline assignment: CDR1 MNHNY and CDR2 SVGAGI (reference sequence). V was pared by 5 bases and J by 5 bases, with 6 bases of the junction left unmatched. CDR3 DNA: TGTGCCAGCAGTGGGACAGGGGGCGCGCAGACTGAAGCTTTCTTT. This translates into CASSGTGGAQTEAFF.

This chain joins TRBV27 and TRBJ2-5; the match to TRBD2 covers 10 bases. V shed 6 bases, J shed 4 bases, and the junction held 2 bases outside the gene matches. This CDR3 has 13 residues. The V gene's germline CDR1 is MNHEY and CDR2 SMNVEV (reference sequence). The CDR3 loop reads CASSRTSGETQYF. The CDR3 nucleotides are TGTGCCAGCAGCCGGACTAGCGGAGAGACCCAGTACTTC.

The V and J genes are TRBV20-1 and TRBJ2-5; 7 nucleotides agree with TRBD1. CDR3 length: 13 residues. V shed 6 bases, J shed 1 base, and the junction held 5 bases outside the gene matches. The germline CDR1 and CDR2 sequences are DFQATT and SNEGSKA (reference sequence). CDR3: CSADTGVQETQYF. For the CDR3, the DNA is TGCAGTGCGGATACAGGGGTCCAAGAGACCCAGTACTTC.

This clonotype has just a few counts. V is TRBV29-1 and J is TRBJ1-4, with D unresolved. CDR1 SQVTM and CDR2 ANQGSEA come from the germline V gene. The germline V and J ends were trimmed by 2 bases and 2 bases, with 6 bases remaining between them. The CDR3 loop spans 13 amino acids. The CDR3 nucleotides are TGCAGCGTTGAATATCAGACTAATGAAAAACTGTTTTTT. Encoded protein: CSVEYQTNEKLFF.

The rearrangement joins TRBV24-1 to TRBJ1-5; D gene unclear. Per germline, CDR1 KGHDR and CDR2 SFDVKD. Trimming took off 0 bases at V and 7 bases at J, with 3 bases between the two ends. This CDR3 comprises 12 residues. The CDR3 DNA reads TGTGCCACCAGTGATTTGAACCAGCCCCAGCATTTT. This gives the protein CATSDLNQPQHF.

This clonotype was counted a few times. The chain links TRBV29-1 to TRBJ2-5, with 11 bases identical to TRBD1. The DNA end is a closer match to TRBJ2-7, so the J assignment may be wrong. From germline, CDR1 is SQVTM and CDR2 ANQGSEA. The length of the CDR3 is 13 residues. The CDR3 loop reads CSVWTGGSYEQYF. In DNA, the CDR3 is TGCAGCGTTTGGACAGGGGGCTCTTACGAGCAGTACTTC.

This clonotype was recorded a few times. The genes are TRBV7-9 and TRBJ2-2, with 7 bases that match TRBD2. This CDR3 has 17 residues. V lost 4 bases to trimming and J lost 1 base; unmatched junction nucleotides: 9. Looked up from germline, CDR1 is SEHNR and CDR2 is FQNEAQ (reference sequence). The CDR3 region has the DNA TGTGCCAGCAGCTCCCCCGTCGCTAGCGGGAACACCGGGGAGCTGTTTTTT. Amino acid sequence: CASSSPVASGNTGELFF.